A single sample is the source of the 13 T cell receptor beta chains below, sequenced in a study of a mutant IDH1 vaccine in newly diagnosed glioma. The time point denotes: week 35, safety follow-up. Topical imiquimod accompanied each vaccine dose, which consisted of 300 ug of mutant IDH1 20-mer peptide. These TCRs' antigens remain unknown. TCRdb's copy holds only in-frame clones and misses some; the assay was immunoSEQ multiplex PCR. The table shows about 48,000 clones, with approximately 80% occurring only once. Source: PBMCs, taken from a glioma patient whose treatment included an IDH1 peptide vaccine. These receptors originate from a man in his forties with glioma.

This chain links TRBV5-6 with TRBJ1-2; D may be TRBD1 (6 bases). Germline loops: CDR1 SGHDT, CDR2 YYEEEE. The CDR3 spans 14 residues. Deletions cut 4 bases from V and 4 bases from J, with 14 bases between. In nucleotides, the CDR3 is TGTGCCAGCAGCCCTTCGGGGACACTCTATGGCTACACCTTC. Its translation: CASSPSGTLYGYTF.

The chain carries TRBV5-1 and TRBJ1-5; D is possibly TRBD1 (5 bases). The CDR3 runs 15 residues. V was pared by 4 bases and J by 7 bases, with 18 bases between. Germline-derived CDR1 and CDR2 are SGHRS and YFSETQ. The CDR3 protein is CASSPWEGAGQPQHF. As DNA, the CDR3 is TGCGCCAGCAGCCCCTGGGAAGGGGCGGGACAGCCCCAGCATTTT.

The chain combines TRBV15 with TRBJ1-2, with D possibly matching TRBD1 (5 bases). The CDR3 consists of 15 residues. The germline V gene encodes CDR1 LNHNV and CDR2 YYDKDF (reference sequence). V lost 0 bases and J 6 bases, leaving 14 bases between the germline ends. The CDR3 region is CATSRDQKGLNGYTF. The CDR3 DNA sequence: TGTGCCACCAGCAGAGATCAAAAGGGGTTGAATGGCTACACCTTC.

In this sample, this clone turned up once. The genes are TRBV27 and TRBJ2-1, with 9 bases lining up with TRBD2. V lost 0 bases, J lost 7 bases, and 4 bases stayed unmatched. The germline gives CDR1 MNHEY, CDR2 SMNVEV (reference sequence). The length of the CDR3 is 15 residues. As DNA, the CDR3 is TGTGCCAGCAGTTTATCGTGGCTAGCGGGGAATGAGCAGTTCTTC. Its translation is CASSLSWLAGNEQFF.

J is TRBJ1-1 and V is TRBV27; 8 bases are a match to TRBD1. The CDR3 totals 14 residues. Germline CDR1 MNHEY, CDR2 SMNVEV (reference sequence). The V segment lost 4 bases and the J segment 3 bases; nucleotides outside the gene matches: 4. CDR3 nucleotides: TGTGCCAGCAGTTCACCGGGACAGGACACTGAAGCTTTCTTT. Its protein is CASSSPGQDTEAFF.

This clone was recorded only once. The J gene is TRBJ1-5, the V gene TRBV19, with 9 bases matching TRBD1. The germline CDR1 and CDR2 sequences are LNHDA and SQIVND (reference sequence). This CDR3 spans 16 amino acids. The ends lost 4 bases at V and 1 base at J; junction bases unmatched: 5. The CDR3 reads CASSKQGQGSNQPQHF. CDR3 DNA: TGTGCCAGTAGTAAACAGGGACAGGGCAGCAATCAGCCCCAGCATTTT.

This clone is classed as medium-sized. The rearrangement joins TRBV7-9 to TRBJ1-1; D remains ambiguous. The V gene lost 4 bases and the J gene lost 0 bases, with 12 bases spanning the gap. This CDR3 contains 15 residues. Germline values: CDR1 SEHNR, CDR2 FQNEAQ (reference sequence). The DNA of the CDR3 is TGTGCCAGCAGCTACGCACGGGCCATGAACACTGAAGCTTTCTTT. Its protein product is CASSYARAMNTEAFF.

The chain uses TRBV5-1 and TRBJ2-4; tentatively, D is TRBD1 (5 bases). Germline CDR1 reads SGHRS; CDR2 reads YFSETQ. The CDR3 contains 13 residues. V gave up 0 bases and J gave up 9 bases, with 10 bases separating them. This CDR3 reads CASSLAAGRIQYF. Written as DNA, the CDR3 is TGCGCCAGCAGCTTGGCCGCAGGGCGCATTCAGTACTTC.

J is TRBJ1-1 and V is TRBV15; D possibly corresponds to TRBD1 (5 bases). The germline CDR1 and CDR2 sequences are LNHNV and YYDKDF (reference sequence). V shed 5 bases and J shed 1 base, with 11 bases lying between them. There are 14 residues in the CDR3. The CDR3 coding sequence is TGTGCCACCAGCGTCAGCACAGGGAACACTGAAGCTTTCTTT. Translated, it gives CATSVSTGNTEAFF.

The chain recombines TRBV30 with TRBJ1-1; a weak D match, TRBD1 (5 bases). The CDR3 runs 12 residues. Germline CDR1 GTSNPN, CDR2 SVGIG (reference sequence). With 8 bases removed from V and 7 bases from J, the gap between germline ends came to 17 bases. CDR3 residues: CAGGAGRGEAFF. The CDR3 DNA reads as TGTGCCGGAGGGGCGGGTAGGGGTGAAGCTTTCTTT. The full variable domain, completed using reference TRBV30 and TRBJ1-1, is SQTIHQWPATLVQPVGSPLSLECTVEGTSNPNLYWYRQAAGRGLQLLFYSVGIGQISSEVPQNLSASRPQDRQFILSSKKLLLSDSGFYLCAGGAGRGEAFFGQGTRLTVV.

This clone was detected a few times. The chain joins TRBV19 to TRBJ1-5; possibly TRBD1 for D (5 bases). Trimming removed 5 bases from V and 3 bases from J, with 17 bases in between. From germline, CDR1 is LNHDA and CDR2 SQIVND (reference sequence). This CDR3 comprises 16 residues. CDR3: CASSDRETELNQPQHF. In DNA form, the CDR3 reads TGTGCCAGTAGTGATAGGGAGACAGAACTCAATCAGCCCCAGCATTTT.

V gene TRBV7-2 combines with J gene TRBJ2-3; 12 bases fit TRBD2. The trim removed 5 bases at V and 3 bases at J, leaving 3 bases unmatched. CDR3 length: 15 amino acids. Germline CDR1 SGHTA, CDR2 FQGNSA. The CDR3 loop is CASSLLAGGTDTQYF. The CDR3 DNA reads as TGTGCCAGCAGCCTACTAGCGGGAGGAACAGATACGCAGTATTTT.

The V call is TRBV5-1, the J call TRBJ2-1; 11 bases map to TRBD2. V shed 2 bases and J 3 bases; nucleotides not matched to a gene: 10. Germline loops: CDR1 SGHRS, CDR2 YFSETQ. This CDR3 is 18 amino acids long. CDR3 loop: CASSLKNLAGGYYNEQFF. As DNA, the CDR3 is TGCGCCAGCAGCTTAAAAAATCTAGCGGGAGGATACTACAATGAGCAGTTCTTC.